This T cell receptor beta chain was documented in a study of breast tumors, draining lymph nodes, adjacent tissues. This clonotype showed up just a few times. Its antigen is not identified. The lymph nodes were axillary draining lymph nodes from breast cancer patients. The V and J ends lost 2 bases and 0 bases respectively, with 10 bases between them. CDR3 size: 15 residues. Looked up from germline, CDR1 is MNHEY and CDR2 is SVGAGI. Study-wide results and caveats: Tumor and nontumor repertoires were significantly more similar in luminal-like than in basal-like breast cancer. Most tumor T cells seemingly derive from lymph node, then expand in tumor. Tumor TCR diversity was below lymph nodes but above nontumor tissue.

TCRdb redid the calling of the multiplex PCR reads with MiXCR, one entry per CDR3 protein. The sample comprises around 140,000 distinct CDR3 sequences, about 22% of which are singletons, and about 2.6% rests with the top ten. Sequencing was done on a sample of axillary lymph node tissue. The clonotype originates from a female donor with breast cancer. Some clones in this sample may be carry-over from other donors' samples. The rearrangement links TRBV6-5 to TRBJ2-5; TRBD1 is a possible D gene (5 bases). CDR3 region: CASSYGARYQETQYF. CDR3 DNA sequence: TGTGCCAGCAGTTACGGGGCTAGGTACCAAGAGACCCAGTACTTC.